The T cell receptor beta chain under discussion was sequenced for a study of cytomegalovirus exposure and HLA in healthy donors. The study ran its PCR with 60 Vbeta and 13 Jbeta primers. TCRdb's copy holds only in-frame clones and misses some; the assay was immunoSEQ multiplex PCR. The repertoire holds some 56,000 clones, with about 50% as singletons. The CDR3 is 14 amino acids. Germline CDR1 SNHLY, CDR2 FYNNEI. With 8 bases removed from V and 8 bases from J, the gap between germline ends came to 16 bases. This clone was seen a handful of times. J is TRBJ1-6 and V is TRBV2; D may be TRBD1 (6 bases). Sample: PBMCs. The clonotype originates from a human donor in good health. The CDR3 DNA is TGTGCCAGCTCCGGGACACCCCAAGATTCACCCCTCCACTTT. Protein: CASSGTPQDSPLHF.